The TCR beta chain under discussion was sequenced for a study of cytomegalovirus exposure and HLA in healthy donors. The CDR3 is 14 residues long. Trimming stripped 7 bases from V and 0 bases from J, with 12 bases between. Germline CDR1 is MNHEY and CDR2 is SVGAGI. Worth noting for this clone: What it binds is unknown.

Study observations and caveats: The study found most TCR sequences rare, yet found some public TCRs in many donors.

TCRdb keeps only in-frame clones here, not all; method: immunoSEQ multiplex PCR. Here the sample spans approximately 190,000 clones, approximately 80% being singletons. This clonotype was obtained from a man aged 18 to 30 in good health and CMV-seropositive. The sample comprised PBMCs. This rearrangement joins TRBV6-5 to TRBJ1-2; maybe TRBD1 (5 bases). For the CDR3, the DNA is TGTGCCAGCACCTTCGGGGGAGCTAACTATGGCTACACCTTC. It translates to CASTFGGANYGYTF.